This TCR beta chain was captured in a study of blood T cell repertoires in COVID-19. V lost 0 bases, J lost 3 bases, and 9 bases lay in between. The CDR3 sequence is 15 residues long. Germline V gene lookup returns CDR1 MNHNS and CDR2 SASEGT. Here immunoSEQ multiplex PCR was the method, and the copy in TCRdb shows in-frame clones only, minus some. The sample carries 150,000 to 200,000 clones, 86% recorded once. The V gene is TRBV6-1, the J gene TRBJ2-4; TRBD2 is a possible D gene (5 bases). The source is a woman in her seventies with acute or convalescent COVID-19. Sequenced material: peripheral blood. CDR3 sequence reads: CASSEARVGKNIQYF. CDR3 nucleotides: TGTGCCAGCAGTGAAGCGCGGGTCGGCAAAAACATTCAGTACTTC.